This T cell receptor beta chain was recovered during a study of a mutant IDH1 vaccine in newly diagnosed glioma. On this clone itself: Its antigen is undetermined.

Described time point: week 11, during vaccination. In the vaccine, a single dose held 300 ug of the mutant IDH1 20-mer peptide, along with topical imiquimod. Libraries were prepared by immunoSEQ multiplex PCR; TCRdb keeps only in-frame clonotypes and omits some of them. In the table there are 55,000 to 65,000 clones, 70% to 85% of which are singletons. Germline V gives CDR1 MDHEN, CDR2 SYDVKM. This CDR3 contains 15 residues. V lost 3 bases to trimming and J lost 5 bases; unmatched junction nucleotides: 5. Study-wide results and caveats: Among all patients, vaccine-induced immune responses occurred in 80% to 95%.

This sample comprised PBMCs, obtained from a glioma patient whose treatment included an IDH1 peptide vaccine. This TCR came from a man aged 25 to 40 with glioma. The V call is TRBV28, the J call TRBJ2-5; 11 nucleotides agree with TRBD2. This CDR3 reads CASSFIGLAGETQYF. DNA of the CDR3: TGTGCCAGCAGTTTTATTGGACTAGCGGGCGAGACCCAGTACTTC.